The 18 T cell receptor beta chains listed next were all sequenced from one sample in a study of shared clonotypes between healthy human individuals. Produced via immunoSEQ multiplex PCR; TCRdb's table is partial and in-frame only. The sample yields about 1.4 million clones, roughly 96% seen once. Sequencing used naive CD4+ T cells sorted from blood. Subset given: CD45RA+ positively selected. All receptors derive from a man aged 25-45 years in good health.

The rearrangement uses TRBV5-4 and TRBJ2-5, with a possible D match to TRBD2 (5 bases). This CDR3 is 15 amino acids long. Trimming cost V 4 bases and J 4 bases, with 17 bases left between them. Germline CDR1 and CDR2: SGHNT and YYREEE (reference sequence). The CDR3 DNA follows: TGTGCCAGCAGCCCCCTTGCCGGACTCGGAGAGACCCAGTACTTC. Translating gives CASSPLAGLGETQYF.

This sequence joins TRBV2 and TRBJ1-4; 8 nucleotides agree with TRBD1. There are 15 residues in the CDR3. Germline V gene data show CDR1 as SNHLY and CDR2 as FYNNEI. V lost 5 bases, J lost 7 bases, and 9 bases stayed unmatched. CDR3 in amino acids: CASSYTGGRSEKLFF. As DNA, the CDR3 is TGTGCCAGCAGTTACACAGGGGGTCGGAGTGAAAAACTGTTTTTT. Complete variable domain (other parts from reference TRBV2 and TRBJ1-4): EPEVTQTPSHQVTQMGQEVILRCVPISNHLYFYWYRQILGQKVEFLVSFYNNEISEKSEIFDDQFSVERPDGSNFTLKIRSTKLEDSAMYFCASSYTGGRSEKLFFGSGTQLSVL.

The CDR3 loop is CASSRSLNTEAFF. The CDR3, as DNA: TGTGCCAGCAGCCGGAGTTTGAACACTGAAGCTTTCTTT. J is TRBJ1-1 and V is TRBV14; no reliable D call. The CDR3 has 13 amino acids. V gave up 4 bases and J gave up 0 bases, with 6 bases separating them. Looked up from germline, CDR1 is SGHDN and CDR2 is FVKESK.

A word on this clone: Different DNA sequences within this sample yield the same CDR3. V gene TRBV18 combines with J gene TRBJ2-1; no clear D gene. The CDR3 covers 15 residues. Per the germline V gene, CDR1 is KGHSH and CDR2 is LQKENI. The V and J ends lost 3 bases and 0 bases respectively, with 9 bases between them. CDR3 region: CASSPRESSYNEQFF. Written as DNA, the CDR3 is TGTGCCAGCTCACCGCGAGAGAGCTCCTACAATGAGCAGTTCTTC.

This chain uses TRBV5-4 with TRBJ2-4; D is perhaps TRBD2 (6 bases). V was pared by 0 bases and J by 2 bases, with 9 bases between. The CDR3 extends over 15 amino acids. Germline CDR1 reads SGHNT; CDR2 reads YYREEE (reference sequence). For the CDR3, the DNA is TGTGCCAGCAGCTTGGGAGGCGGGACCAAAAACATTCAGTACTTC. It encodes CASSLGGGTKNIQYF.

The chain links TRBV9 to TRBJ2-1, with 8 positions matching TRBD1. Germline lookup yields CDR1 SGDLS and CDR2 YYNGEE. The CDR3 loop spans 15 amino acids. Trimming at V came to 3 bases and at J to 2 bases, leaving 4 bases not matched to a gene. The CDR3 coding sequence is TGTGCCAGCAGCGCCAGGGGGCAAGCCTACAATGAGCAGTTCTTC. It encodes CASSARGQAYNEQFF.

CDR3 amino acids: CASSFSGSRDEQYF. The DNA of the CDR3 is TGTGCCAGCAGCTTTAGCGGGAGTAGGGACGAGCAGTACTTC. The V gene is TRBV4-2, the J gene TRBJ2-7, with 9 bases fitting TRBD2. This CDR3 region has 14 residues. The germline V gene has CDR1 LGHNA and CDR2 YNFKEQ. The J segment lost 5 bases and the V segment lost 5 bases, leaving 7 bases of the junction unmatched.

Remarks on this clone: This sample also contains other DNA sequences that code for the same CDR3. The chain links TRBV11-3 to TRBJ2-3, with D maybe TRBD2 (5 bases). V was trimmed by 3 bases and J by 3 bases, leaving 10 bases between them. Germline CDR1 and CDR2: SGHNT and YENEEA. This CDR3 is built from 14 residues. In nucleotides, the CDR3 is TGTGCCAGCAGCTTGGGCGGGTCAACAGATACGCAGTATTTT. Amino acids: CASSLGGSTDTQYF.

This clone was observed a handful of times. This rearrangement joins TRBV5-1 to TRBJ2-5; D unresolved. Trimming stripped 2 bases from V and 4 bases from J, with 9 bases between. Germline V CDR1 and CDR2: SGHRS, YFSETQ. CDR3 size: 13 residues. In DNA, the CDR3 is TGCGCCAGCAGCTTCTCAGGCTCAGAGACCCAGTACTTC. This sequence encodes CASSFSGSETQYF.

This sequence joins TRBV28 and TRBJ2-7; a weak D match, TRBD1 (6 bases). Germline-derived CDR1 and CDR2 are MDHEN and SYDVKM. The CDR3 extends over 15 amino acids. V was pared by 2 bases and J by 4 bases, with 15 bases between. CDR3 nucleotide sequence: TGTGCCAGCAGTTTAGATTGGAGGACAGCTTACGAGCAGTACTTC. Translated, it gives CASSLDWRTAYEQYF.

CDR3 sequence reads: CASGRGGEQFF. The CDR3 DNA reads as TGTGCCAGCGGCCGCGGGGGTGAGCAGTTCTTC. This chain uses TRBV11-3 with TRBJ2-1, with 7 bases identical to TRBD2. CDR3 length: 11 residues. The germline V gene has CDR1 SGHNT and CDR2 YENEEA. V lost 8 bases and J lost 9; bases outside the gene matches: 4.

As concerns this clone: Distinct nucleotide sequences in the sample also encode this CDR3. The chain carries TRBV9 and TRBJ2-5; no clear D. There are 13 residues in the CDR3. Trimming shortened V by 2 bases and J by 4 bases, and 9 bases separated the two germline ends. Germline CDR1 SGDLS, CDR2 YYNGEE. This CDR3 reads CASSVAPRETQYF. In DNA, the CDR3 is TGTGCCAGCAGCGTGGCCCCGCGAGAGACCCAGTACTTC.

The chain carries TRBV5-8 and TRBJ1-1; D unclear. CDR3 length: 12 amino acids. Germline-derived CDR1 and CDR2 are SGHTS and YDEGEE. V shed 4 bases and J shed 11 bases, with 15 bases lying between them. CDR3 sequence reads: CASSIDQGMAFF. CDR3 DNA sequence: TGTGCCAGCAGCATAGATCAAGGTATGGCTTTCTTT.

The chain is built from TRBV19 and TRBJ2-3, with D uncertain. Germline assignment: CDR1 LNHDA and CDR2 SQIVND (reference sequence). This CDR3 comprises 14 residues. V lost 9 bases and J 4 bases, leaving 17 bases between the germline ends. Written as DNA, the CDR3 is TGTGCCAGCACCACGTTTGGCGATTCAGATACGCAGTATTTT. It is translated as CASTTFGDSDTQYF.

The rearrangement links TRBV28 to TRBJ2-6; D is uncertain. The CDR3 is 17 amino acids. The germline V and J ends were trimmed by 1 base and 0 bases, with 10 bases remaining between them. CDR1 is MDHEN, CDR2 SYDVKM, per germline. CDR3 region: CASSLYRQHSGANVLTF. The CDR3 nucleotides read TGTGCCAGCAGTTTATATCGGCAGCACTCTGGGGCCAACGTCCTGACTTTC.

This sequence joins TRBV11-2 and TRBJ2-2; tentative D call: TRBD2 (6 bases). Trimming removed 2 bases from V and 6 bases from J, with 16 bases in between. The CDR3 is made up of 16 amino acids. Germline assignment: CDR1 SGHAT and CDR2 FQNNGV. CDR3 nucleotide sequence: TGTGCCAGCAGCTTATTCGGGGGTCCCCTTTCCGGGGAGCTGTTTTTT. Translation gives CASSLFGGPLSGELFF.

The chain uses TRBV5-4 and TRBJ2-7, with D possibly being TRBD1 (8 bases). Trimming took 0 bases from V and 3 from J, leaving 16 bases between them. This CDR3 comprises 16 residues. Germline V gene sequence: CDR1 SGHNT, CDR2 YYREEE (reference sequence). The CDR3 DNA reads as TGTGCCAGCAGCTTGGTGTCACAGGGGGAGGGCTACGAGCAGTACTTC. This translates into CASSLVSQGEGYEQYF.

The J gene is TRBJ2-1, the V gene TRBV29-1; D unclear. V gave up 7 bases and J gave up 8 bases, with 15 bases separating them. Germline V CDR1 and CDR2: SQVTM, ANQGSEA. This CDR3 contains 12 residues. The chain's CDR3 is CSASALYDEQFF. DNA for the CDR3: TGCAGCGCTTCGGCCCTTTACGATGAGCAGTTCTTC.